This is a list of T cell receptor beta chains from one sample in a study of T cells in Graves' hyperthyroidism and ophthalmopathy. One entry per CDR3 protein results from TCRdb running MiXCR on the multiplex PCR reads. Altogether hundreds of thousands of distinct CDR3 sequences are present, 35% being singletons, with the ten largest covering around 32%. The sequenced sample was blood. The receptors originated from a woman aged 40 to 49 with Graves' hyperthyroidism. CDR3s include the opening cysteine and the closing phenylalanine or tryptophan. D genes are given only for firm matches. Clone size, where shown, is once, few, many, or a class for clones that have expanded.

TRBV10-3	TRBJ2-1	13	TRBD2	.	TGTGCCATCAGTGAGGTGGGAGGGGCTGAGCAGTTCTTC	CAISEVGGAEQFF
TRBV6-6	TRBJ1-5	12	.	many	TGTGCCAGCAGCCAGCTGGAAGAGCCCCAGCATTTT	CASSQLEEPQHF
TRBV7-2	TRBJ1-6	15	.	many	TGTGCCAGCAGCCCGAGGACGCCAGAGAATTCACCCCTCCACTTT	CASSPRTPENSPLHF
TRBV7-9	TRBJ2-6	18	TRBD1	many	TGTGCCAGCAGCTTATTCGTGACAGGGATCTCTGGGGCCAACGTCCTGACTTTC	CASSLFVTGISGANVLTF
TRBV6-2/TRBV6-3	TRBJ1-5	15	TRBD1	few	TGTGCCAGCAGCCGATACGGACAGGGACTTCAGCCCCAGCATTTT	CASSRYGQGLQPQHF
TRBV10-1	TRBJ2-5	13	.	many	TGCGCCAGCAGTCCGACGGTAACAGAGACCCAGTACTTC	CASSPTVTETQYF
TRBV7-2	TRBJ1-3	15	.	many	TGTGCCAGCAGCTTTTACGTAAGCTCTGGAAACACCATATATTTT	CASSFYVSSGNTIYF
TRBV29-1	TRBJ1-2	13	.	.	TGCAGCGTTCTTGGAGTGAAGTTGGATGGCTACACCTTC	CSVLGVKLDGYTF
TRBV7-9	TRBJ1-1	14	.	many	TGTGCCAGCAGCTTAAGAGAATTGGCCACTGAAGCTTTCTTT	CASSLRELATEAFF
TRBV4-1	TRBJ2-7	16	.	.	TGCGCCAGCAGCCAAGAGGGAGGATCGGCATCCTACGAGCAGTACTTC	CASSQEGGSASYEQYF
TRBV29-1	TRBJ1-1	13	.	.	TGCAGCGTTGGGAGCAGGGTAAACACTGAAGCTTTCTTT	CSVGSRVNTEAFF
TRBV6-5	TRBJ1-1	13	.	many	TGTGCCAGCAGTACACATTTGAACACTGAAGCTTTCTTT	CASSTHLNTEAFF
TRBV19	TRBJ1-1	15	TRBD1	many	TGTGCCAGTAGTATGTCGACAGGGTCGTTCACTGAAGCTTTCTTT	CASSMSTGSFTEAFF
TRBV7-9	TRBJ2-5	17	.	.	TGCGCCAGCAGCCAAGCCGTCAATCAAGCCAGCCAAGAGACCCAGTACTTC	CASSQAVNQASQETQYF
TRBV28	TRBJ2-5	13	.	.	TGTGCCAGCAGACCGGACAGCTCGAAGACCCAGTACTTC	CASRPDSSKTQYF
TRBV7-9	TRBJ1-2	13	.	many	TGTGCCAGCAGCCTGGAACAGGCAGGAGGCTACACCTTC	CASSLEQAGGYTF
TRBV7-9	TRBJ2-3	15	.	.	TGCGCCAGCAGCCAAGGCGGGGCCAGCACAGATACGCAGTATTTT	CASSQGGASTDTQYF
TRBV7-6	TRBJ2-6	18	.	few	TGTGCCAGCAGCTTAGCGCTGATGGGGAAGGCTGGGGCCAACGTCCTGACTTTC	CASSLALMGKAGANVLTF
TRBV2	TRBJ1-1	17	.	.	TGTGCCAGCAGTTACTCGACGCAGGGGATAGGGAGCACTGAAGCTTTCTTT	CASSYSTQGIGSTEAFF
TRBV28	TRBJ2-7	15	TRBD2	.	TGTGCCAGCAGTTTCTCTAGCGGGAGCACCTACGAGCAGTACTTC	CASSFSSGSTYEQYF
TRBV10-3	TRBJ2-2	16	.	.	TGTGCCATCAGTGTGGAGGGATCCTCGAACACCGGGGAGCTGGTTTTT	CAISVEGSSNTGELVF
TRBV20-1	TRBJ1-5	16	.	many	TGCAGTGCTATTAGGGCAGGGAGTGAGATTAGGCAGCCCCAGCATTTT	CSAIRAGSEIRQPQHF